This TCR beta chain came from a study of Graves' ophthalmopathy and Graves' hyperthyroidism. Study-level background: At the time of initial diagnosis and before any treatment, peripheral blood was collected.

RNA transcripts yielded amplified TCR beta CDR3 regions. HTBI-primed first-round RT-PCR preceded second-round multiplex PCR. TCRdb reprocessed the multiplex PCR reads via MiXCR and lists one record per CDR3 protein. There are about 480,000 distinct CDR3 sequences in the sample; roughly an eighth occur only once, and roughly 9.8% lies in the top ten. Trimming at V came to 6 bases and at J to 7 bases, leaving 5 bases not matched to a gene. From germline, CDR1 is MNHEY and CDR2 SMNVEV (reference sequence). The CDR3 contains 13 residues. This clonotype has a count of ten or more. What was sequenced was blood. This chain uses TRBV27 with TRBJ2-2; 7 bases are shared with TRBD2. This clonotype originated in a woman between 25 and 40 years old with Graves' ophthalmopathy. The DNA for the CDR3 is TGTGCCAGCAGCGGGGGGTACGACGGGGAGCTGTTTTTT. Its translation is CASSGGYDGELFF.